This record concerns one T cell receptor (beta chain) sequence. Trimming left V 5 bases short and J 2 bases short, with 13 bases between. This CDR3 spans 15 amino acids. Germline V gene lookup returns CDR1 MNHEY and CDR2 SVGEGT. This specimen comes from a study of blood T cell repertoires in COVID-19. Some clones are missing from TCRdb's copy, which holds only in-frame ones; the method was immunoSEQ multiplex PCR. The sample yields around 180,000 clones, under 85% seen once. Sequences were obtained from peripheral blood. This sequence was found in a human donor in a cohort sampled during active COVID-19. V gene TRBV6-2 or TRBV6-3 combines with J gene TRBJ2-1, with a possible D match to TRBD1 (6 bases). The CDR3 DNA is TGTGCCAGCAGTCACCACGGACAGACCTACAATGAGCAGTTCTTC. Protein sequence: CASSHHGQTYNEQFF.